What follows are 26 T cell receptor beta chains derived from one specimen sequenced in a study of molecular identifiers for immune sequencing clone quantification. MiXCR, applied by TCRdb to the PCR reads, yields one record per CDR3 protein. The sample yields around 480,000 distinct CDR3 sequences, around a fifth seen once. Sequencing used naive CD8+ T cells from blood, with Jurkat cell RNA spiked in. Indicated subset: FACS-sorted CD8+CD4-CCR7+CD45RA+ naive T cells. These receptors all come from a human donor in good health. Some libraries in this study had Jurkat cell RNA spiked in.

The CDR3 nucleotides are TGTGCCAGCAGCTACAGGACTAGCGGGGAACCCGGAGATGGAGAGACCCAGTACTTC. Translated, it gives CASSYRTSGEPGDGETQYF. The chain has TRBV13 and TRBJ2-5; TRBD2 aligns across 12 bases. The CDR3 is 19 residues long. The J segment lost 4 bases and the V segment lost 4 bases, leaving 16 bases of the junction unmatched. Germline V CDR1 and CDR2: PRHDT, FYEKMQ (reference sequence).

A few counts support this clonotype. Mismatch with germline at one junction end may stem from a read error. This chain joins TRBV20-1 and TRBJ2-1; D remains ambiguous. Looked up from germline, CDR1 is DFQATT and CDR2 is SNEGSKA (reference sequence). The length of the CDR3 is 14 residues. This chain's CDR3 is CSVRDRSTYNEQFF. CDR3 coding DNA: TGCAGTGTTAGAGATCGGTCTACATACAATGAGCAGTTCTTC.

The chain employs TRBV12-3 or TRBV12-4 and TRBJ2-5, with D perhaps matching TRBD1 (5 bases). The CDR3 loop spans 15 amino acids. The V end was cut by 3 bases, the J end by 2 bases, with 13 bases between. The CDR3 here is CASSFYRRTQETQYF. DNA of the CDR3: TGTGCCAGCAGTTTTTACAGGCGGACACAAGAGACCCAGTACTTC.

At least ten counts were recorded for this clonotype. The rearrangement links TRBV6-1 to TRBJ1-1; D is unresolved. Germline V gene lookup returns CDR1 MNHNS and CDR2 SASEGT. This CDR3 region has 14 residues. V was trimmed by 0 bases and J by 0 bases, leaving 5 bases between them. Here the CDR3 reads CASSEAFMNTEAFF. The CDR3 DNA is TGTGCCAGCAGTGAAGCTTTCATGAACACTGAAGCTTTCTTT.

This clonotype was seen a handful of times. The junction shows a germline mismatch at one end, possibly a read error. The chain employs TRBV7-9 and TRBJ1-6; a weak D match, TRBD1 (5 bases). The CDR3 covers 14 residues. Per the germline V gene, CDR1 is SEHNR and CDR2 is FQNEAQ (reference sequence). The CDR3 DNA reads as TGTGCCGGCGGGGCGGCAGGCTATAATTCACCCCCCCACTTT. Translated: CAGGAAGYNSPPHF.

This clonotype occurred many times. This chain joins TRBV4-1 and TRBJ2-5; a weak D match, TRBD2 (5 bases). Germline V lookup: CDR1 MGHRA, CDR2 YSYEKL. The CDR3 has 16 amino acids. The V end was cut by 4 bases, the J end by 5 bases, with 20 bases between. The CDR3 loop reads CASSPAGLQAQETQYF. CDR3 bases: TGCGCCAGCAGCCCAGCCGGACTTCAAGCCCAGGAGACCCAGTACTTC.

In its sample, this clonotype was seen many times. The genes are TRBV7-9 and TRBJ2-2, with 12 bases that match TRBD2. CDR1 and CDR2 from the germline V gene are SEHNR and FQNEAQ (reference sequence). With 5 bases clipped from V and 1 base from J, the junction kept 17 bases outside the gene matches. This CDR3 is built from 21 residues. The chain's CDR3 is CASSTPLGLAGNRGNTGELFF. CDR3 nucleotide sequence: TGTGCCAGCAGCACTCCACTAGGACTAGCGGGAAACAGGGGGAACACCGGGGAGCTGTTTTTT.

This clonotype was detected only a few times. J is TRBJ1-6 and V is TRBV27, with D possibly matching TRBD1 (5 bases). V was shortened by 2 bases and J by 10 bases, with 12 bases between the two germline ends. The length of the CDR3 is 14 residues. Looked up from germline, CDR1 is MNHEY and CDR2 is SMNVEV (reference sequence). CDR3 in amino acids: CASSLMQGWSPLHF. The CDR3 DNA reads TGTGCCAGCAGTTTAATGCAGGGTTGGTCACCCCTCCACTTT.

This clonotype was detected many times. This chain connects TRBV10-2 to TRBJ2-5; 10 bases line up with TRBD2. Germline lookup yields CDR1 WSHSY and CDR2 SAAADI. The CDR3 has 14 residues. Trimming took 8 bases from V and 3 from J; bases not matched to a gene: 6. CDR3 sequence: CASSASGGKETQYF. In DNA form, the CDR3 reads TGCGCCAGCTCGGCTAGCGGGGGTAAAGAGACCCAGTACTTC.

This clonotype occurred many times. CDR3 loop: CAWSPGGFSTEAFF. The CDR3 DNA sequence: TGTGCCTGGAGTCCAGGGGGTTTCAGCACTGAAGCTTTCTTT. The rearrangement uses TRBV30 and TRBJ1-1; 7 positions match TRBD1. This CDR3 is 14 amino acids long. CDR1 GTSNPN and CDR2 SVGIG come from the germline V gene (reference sequence). V shed 2 bases and J 4 bases; nucleotides not matched to a gene: 7.

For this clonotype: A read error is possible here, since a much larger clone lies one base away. CDR3 DNA: TGTGCCGGCAGCTCGGGCCCTCGATTCGAGCAGTACTTC. Translating gives CAGSSGPRFEQYF. This chain joins TRBV7-9 and TRBJ2-7; D call uncertain. Per the germline V gene, CDR1 is SEHNR and CDR2 is FQNEAQ (reference sequence). The CDR3 sequence is 13 residues long.

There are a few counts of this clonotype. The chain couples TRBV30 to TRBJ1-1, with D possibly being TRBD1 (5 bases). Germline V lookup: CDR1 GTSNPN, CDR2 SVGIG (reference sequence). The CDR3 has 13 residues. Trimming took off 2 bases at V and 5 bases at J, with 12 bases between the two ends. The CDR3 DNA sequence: TGTGCCTGGAGTTCCCACGGGGGGACTGAAGCTTTCTTT. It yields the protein CAWSSHGGTEAFF.

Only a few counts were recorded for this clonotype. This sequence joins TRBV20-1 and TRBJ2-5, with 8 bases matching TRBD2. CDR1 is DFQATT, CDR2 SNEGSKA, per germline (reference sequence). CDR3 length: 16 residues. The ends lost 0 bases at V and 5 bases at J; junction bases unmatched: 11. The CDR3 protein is CSARDRSGSVRETQYF. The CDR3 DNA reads TGCAGTGCTAGAGATAGGAGCGGGAGCGTCCGGGAGACCCAGTACTTC.

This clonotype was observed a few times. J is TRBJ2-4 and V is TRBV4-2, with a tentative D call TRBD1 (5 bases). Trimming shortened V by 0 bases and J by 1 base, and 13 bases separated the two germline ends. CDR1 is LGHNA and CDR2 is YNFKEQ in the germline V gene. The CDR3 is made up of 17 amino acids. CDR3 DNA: TGTGCCAGCAGCCAAGACAGGGTCCTGGCGGCCAAAAACATTCAGTACTTC. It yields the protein CASSQDRVLAAKNIQYF.

As DNA, the CDR3 is TGTGCCTGGAGTGTTTCGGGGAGCACTGAAGCTTTCTTT. Encoded protein: CAWSVSGSTEAFF. This chain connects TRBV30 to TRBJ1-1; D gene ambiguous. Germline V lookup: CDR1 GTSNPN, CDR2 SVGIG (reference sequence). The CDR3 consists of 13 residues. V lost 0 bases and J lost 4, with 9 bases in between.

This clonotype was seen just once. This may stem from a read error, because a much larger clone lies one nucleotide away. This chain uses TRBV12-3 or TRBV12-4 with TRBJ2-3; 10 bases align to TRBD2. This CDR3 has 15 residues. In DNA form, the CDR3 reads TGTGCCGGCAGTTTTTTTAGCGGGAGGACAGATACGCAGTATTTT. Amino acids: CAGSFFSGRTDTQYF.

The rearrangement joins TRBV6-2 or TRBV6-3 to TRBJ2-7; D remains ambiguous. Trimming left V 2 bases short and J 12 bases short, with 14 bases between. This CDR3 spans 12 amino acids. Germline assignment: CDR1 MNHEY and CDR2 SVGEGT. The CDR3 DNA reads TGTGCCAGCAGTTACGGCTACCTGGGAATGTACTTC. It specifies CASSYGYLGMYF.

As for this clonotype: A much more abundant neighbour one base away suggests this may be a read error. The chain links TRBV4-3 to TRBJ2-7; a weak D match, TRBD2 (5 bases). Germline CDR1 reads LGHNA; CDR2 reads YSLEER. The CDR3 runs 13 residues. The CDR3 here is CASNQARDYEQYF. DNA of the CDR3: TGCGCCAGCAACCAAGCTCGGGACTACGAGCAGTACTTC.

The CDR3 sequence is CAWSPGTGGNEQFF. The DNA of the CDR3 is TGTGCCTGGAGCCCCGGGACAGGGGGGAATGAGCAGTTCTTC. This chain uses TRBV30 with TRBJ2-1; 11 positions agree with TRBD1. Germline trimming cut 3 bases from V and 7 bases from J; bases unmatched to any gene: 5. Germline assignment: CDR1 GTSNPN and CDR2 SVGIG (reference sequence). The CDR3 spans 14 residues.

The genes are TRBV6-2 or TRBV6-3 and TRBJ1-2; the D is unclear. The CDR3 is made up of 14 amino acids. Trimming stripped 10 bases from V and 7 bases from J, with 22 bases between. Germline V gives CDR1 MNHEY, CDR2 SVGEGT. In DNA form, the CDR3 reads TGTGCCACCAGACCGCACCGGGAAATGGCTGGCTACACCTTC. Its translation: CATRPHREMAGYTF.

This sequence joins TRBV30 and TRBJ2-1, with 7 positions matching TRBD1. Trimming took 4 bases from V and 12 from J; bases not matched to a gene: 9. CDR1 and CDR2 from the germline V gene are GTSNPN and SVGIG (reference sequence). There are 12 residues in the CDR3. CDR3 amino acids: CAWTKDRARQFF. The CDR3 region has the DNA TGTGCCTGGACCAAAGACAGGGCTCGGCAGTTCTTC.

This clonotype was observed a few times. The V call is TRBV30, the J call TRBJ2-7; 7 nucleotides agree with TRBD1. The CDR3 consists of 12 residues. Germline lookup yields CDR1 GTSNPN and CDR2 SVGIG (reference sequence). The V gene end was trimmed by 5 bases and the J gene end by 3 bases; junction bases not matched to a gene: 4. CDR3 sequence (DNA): TGTGCCTGGGTCCGGGACAGCTACGAGCAGTACTTC. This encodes CAWVRDSYEQYF.

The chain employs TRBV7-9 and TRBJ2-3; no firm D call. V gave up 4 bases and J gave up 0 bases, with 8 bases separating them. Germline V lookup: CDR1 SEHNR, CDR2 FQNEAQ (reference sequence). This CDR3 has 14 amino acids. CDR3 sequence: CASSSELSTDTQYF. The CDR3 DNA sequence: TGTGCCAGCAGCTCCGAACTTAGCACAGATACGCAGTATTTT.

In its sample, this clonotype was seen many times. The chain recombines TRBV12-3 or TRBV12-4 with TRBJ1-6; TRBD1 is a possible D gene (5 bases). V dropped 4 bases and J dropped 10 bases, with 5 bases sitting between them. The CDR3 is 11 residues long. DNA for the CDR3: TGTGCCAGCAGTTGGGGGTCACCCCTCCACTTT. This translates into CASSWGSPLHF.

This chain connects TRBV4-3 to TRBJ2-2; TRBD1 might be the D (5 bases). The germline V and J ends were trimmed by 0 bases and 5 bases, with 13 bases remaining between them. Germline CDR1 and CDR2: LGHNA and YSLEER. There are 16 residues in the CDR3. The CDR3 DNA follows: TGCGCCAGCAGCCAAGAGTCGGCAGGGCTGACCGGGGAGCTGTTTTTT. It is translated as CASSQESAGLTGELFF.

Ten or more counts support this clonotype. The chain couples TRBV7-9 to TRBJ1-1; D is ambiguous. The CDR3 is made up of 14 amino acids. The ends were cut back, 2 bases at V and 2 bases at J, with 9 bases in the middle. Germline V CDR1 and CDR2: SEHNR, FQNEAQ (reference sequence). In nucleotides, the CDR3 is TGTGCCAGCAGCTTATTTTGGGGAAACACTGAAGCTTTCTTT. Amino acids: CASSLFWGNTEAFF. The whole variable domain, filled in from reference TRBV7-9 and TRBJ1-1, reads DTGVSQNPRHKITKRGQNVTFRCDPISEHNRLYWYRQTLGQGPEFLTYFQNEAQLEKSRLLSDRFSAERPKGSFSTLEIQRTEQGDSAMYLCASSLFWGNTEAFFGQGTRLTVV.